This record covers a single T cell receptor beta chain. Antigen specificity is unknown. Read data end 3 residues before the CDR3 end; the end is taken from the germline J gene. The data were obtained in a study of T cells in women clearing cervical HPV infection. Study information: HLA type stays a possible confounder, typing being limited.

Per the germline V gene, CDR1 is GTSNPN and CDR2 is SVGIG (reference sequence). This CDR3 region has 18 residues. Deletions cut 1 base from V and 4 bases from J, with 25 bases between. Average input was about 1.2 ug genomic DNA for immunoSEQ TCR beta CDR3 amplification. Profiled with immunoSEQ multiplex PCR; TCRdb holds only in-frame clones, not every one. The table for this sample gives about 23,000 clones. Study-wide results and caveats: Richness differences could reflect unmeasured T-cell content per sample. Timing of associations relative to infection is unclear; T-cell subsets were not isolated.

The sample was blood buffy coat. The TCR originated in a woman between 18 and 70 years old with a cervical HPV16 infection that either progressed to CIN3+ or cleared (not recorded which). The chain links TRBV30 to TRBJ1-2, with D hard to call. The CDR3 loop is CAWSADSGIRKLSYGYTF. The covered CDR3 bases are TGTGCCTGGAGTGCCGACTCGGGGATTAGAAAACTCTCCTATGGC.